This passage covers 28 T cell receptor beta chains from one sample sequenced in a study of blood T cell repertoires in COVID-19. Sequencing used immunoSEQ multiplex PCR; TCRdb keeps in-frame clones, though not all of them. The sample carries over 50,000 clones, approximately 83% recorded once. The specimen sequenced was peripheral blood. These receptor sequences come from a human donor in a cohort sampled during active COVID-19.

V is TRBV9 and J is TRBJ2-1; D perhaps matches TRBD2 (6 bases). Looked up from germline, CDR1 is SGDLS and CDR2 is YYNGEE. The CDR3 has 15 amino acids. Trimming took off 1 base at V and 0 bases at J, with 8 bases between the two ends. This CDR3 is CASSVPGSSYNEQFF. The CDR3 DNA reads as TGTGCCAGCAGCGTACCCGGGAGCTCCTACAATGAGCAGTTCTTC.

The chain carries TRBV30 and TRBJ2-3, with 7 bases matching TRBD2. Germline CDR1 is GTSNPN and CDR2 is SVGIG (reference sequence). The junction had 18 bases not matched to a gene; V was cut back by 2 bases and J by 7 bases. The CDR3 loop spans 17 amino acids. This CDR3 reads CAWSSFPRAGKENTQYF. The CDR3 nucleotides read TGTGCCTGGAGTTCCTTTCCTCGAGCGGGAAAAGAGAATACGCAGTATTTT.

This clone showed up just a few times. CDR3 DNA: TGTGCCAGCTCACCTCAGGGTTTGGAGACCCAGTACTTC. Translated, it gives CASSPQGLETQYF. The chain joins TRBV18 to TRBJ2-5, with TRBD1 as a possible D gene (5 bases). Germline values: CDR1 KGHSH, CDR2 LQKENI. The CDR3 length is 13 residues. V lost 3 bases to trimming and J lost 5 bases, with 10 bases between them.

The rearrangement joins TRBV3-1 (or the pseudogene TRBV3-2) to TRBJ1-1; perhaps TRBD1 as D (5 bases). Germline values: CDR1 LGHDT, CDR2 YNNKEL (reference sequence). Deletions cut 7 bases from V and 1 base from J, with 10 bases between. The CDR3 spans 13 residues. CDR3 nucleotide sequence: TGTGCCAGCACCCGGACATCGAACACTGAAGCTTTCTTT. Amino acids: CASTRTSNTEAFF.

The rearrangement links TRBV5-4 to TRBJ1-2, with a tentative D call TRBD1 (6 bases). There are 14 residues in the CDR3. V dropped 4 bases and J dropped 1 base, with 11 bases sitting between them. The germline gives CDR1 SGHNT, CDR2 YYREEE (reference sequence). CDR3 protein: CASSPGQFNYGYTF. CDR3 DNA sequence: TGTGCCAGCAGCCCCGGACAGTTTAACTATGGCTACACCTTC. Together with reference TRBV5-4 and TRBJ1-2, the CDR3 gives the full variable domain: ETGVTQSPTHLIKTRGQQVTLRCSSQSGHNTVSWYQQALGQGPQFIFQYYREEENGRGNFPPRFSGLQFPNYSSELNVNALELDDSALYLCASSPGQFNYGYTFGSGTRLTVV.

The CDR3 DNA follows: TGTGCTAGTTGGGGACGGGAGAGGGGAAACAATGAGCAGTTCTTC. Residues: CASWGRERGNNEQFF. This chain links TRBV21-1 with TRBJ2-1; the table gives TRBD2 as D, unverified against the DNA. TRBV21-1 is shown as a pseudogene. The CDR3 consists of 15 residues.

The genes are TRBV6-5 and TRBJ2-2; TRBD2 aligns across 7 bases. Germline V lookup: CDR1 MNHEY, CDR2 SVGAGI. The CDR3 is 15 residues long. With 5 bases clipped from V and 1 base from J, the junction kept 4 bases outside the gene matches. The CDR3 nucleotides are TGTGCCAGCAGTACCCCGGGAGGGAACACCGGGGAGCTGTTTTTT. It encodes CASSTPGGNTGELFF.

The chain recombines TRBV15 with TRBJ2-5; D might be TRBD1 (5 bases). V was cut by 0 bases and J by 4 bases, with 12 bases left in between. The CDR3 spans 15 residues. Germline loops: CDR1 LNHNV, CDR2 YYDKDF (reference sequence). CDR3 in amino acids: CATSRDQGSTETQYF. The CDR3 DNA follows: TGTGCCACCAGCAGAGATCAGGGCAGCACAGAGACCCAGTACTTC. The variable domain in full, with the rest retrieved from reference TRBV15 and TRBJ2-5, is DAMVIQNPRYQVTQFGKPVTLSCSQTLNHNVMYWYQQKSSQAPKLLFHYYDKDFNNEADTPDNFQSRRPNTSFCFLDIRSPGLGDTAMYLCATSRDQGSTETQYFGPGTRLLVL.

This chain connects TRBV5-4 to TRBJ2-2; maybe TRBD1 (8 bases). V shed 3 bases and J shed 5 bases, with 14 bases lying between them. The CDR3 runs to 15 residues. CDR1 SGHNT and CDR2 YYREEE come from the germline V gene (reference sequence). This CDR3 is CASSSGQGGTGELFF. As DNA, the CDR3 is TGTGCCAGCAGCTCTGGACAGGGAGGGACCGGGGAGCTGTTTTTT.

CDR3 loop: CASAVAVLDEQFF. CDR3 nucleotides: TGTGCCAGCGCCGTAGCGGTCTTGGATGAGCAGTTCTTC. The chain uses TRBV7-8 and TRBJ2-1; TRBD2 might be the D (6 bases). Germline V gene lookup returns CDR1 SGHVS and CDR2 FQNEAQ. V lost 8 bases, J lost 8 bases, and 16 bases lay in between. The CDR3 has 13 residues.

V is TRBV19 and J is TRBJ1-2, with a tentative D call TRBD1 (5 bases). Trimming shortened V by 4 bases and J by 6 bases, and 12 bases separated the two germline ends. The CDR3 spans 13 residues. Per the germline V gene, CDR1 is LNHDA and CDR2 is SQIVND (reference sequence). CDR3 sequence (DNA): TGTGCCAGTAGTACCTCTCGGACAAATGGCTACACCTTC. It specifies CASSTSRTNGYTF.

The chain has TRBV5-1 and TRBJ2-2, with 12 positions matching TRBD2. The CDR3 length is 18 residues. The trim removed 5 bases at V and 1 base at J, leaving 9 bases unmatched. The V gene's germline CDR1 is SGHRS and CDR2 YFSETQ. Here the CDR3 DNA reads TGCGCCAGCAGTACCCGATCGGGACTAGCGGGGAACACCGGGGAGCTGTTTTTT. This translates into CASSTRSGLAGNTGELFF. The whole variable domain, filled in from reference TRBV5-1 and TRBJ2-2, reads KAGVTQTPRYLIKTRGQQVTLSCSPISGHRSVSWYQQTPGQGLQFLFEYFSETQRNKGNFPGRFSGRQFSNSRSEMNVSTLELGDSALYLCASSTRSGLAGNTGELFFGEGSRLTVL.

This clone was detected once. The CDR3 loop is CASSYSTGQETQYF. The CDR3 DNA is TGTGCCAGCAGTTACTCGACGGGGCAAGAGACCCAGTACTTC. The chain employs TRBV6-2 or TRBV6-3 and TRBJ2-5; possibly TRBD2 for D (5 bases). The ends were cut back, 0 bases at V and 2 bases at J, with 7 bases in the middle. There are 14 residues in the CDR3. Looked up from germline, CDR1 is MNHEY and CDR2 is SVGEGT.

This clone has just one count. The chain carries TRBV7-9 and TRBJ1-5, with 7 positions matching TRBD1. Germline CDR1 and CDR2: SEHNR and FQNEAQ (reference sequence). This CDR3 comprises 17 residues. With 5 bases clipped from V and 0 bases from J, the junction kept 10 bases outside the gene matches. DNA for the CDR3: TGTGCCAGCAGCAGGCTGGGGACAGATTATAGCAATCAGCCCCAGCATTTT. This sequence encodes CASSRLGTDYSNQPQHF.

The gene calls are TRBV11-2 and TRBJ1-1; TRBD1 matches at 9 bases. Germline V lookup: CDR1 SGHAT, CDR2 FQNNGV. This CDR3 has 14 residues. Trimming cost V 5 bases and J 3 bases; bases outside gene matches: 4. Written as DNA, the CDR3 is TGTGCCAGCAGCCCGGGACAGGGATACACTGAAGCTTTCTTT. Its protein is CASSPGQGYTEAFF.

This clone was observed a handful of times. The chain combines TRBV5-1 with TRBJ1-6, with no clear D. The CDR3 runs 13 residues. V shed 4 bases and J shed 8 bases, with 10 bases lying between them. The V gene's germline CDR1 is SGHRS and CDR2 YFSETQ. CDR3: CASSVKLDSPLHF. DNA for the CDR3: TGCGCCAGCAGCGTGAAACTTGATTCACCCCTCCACTTT.

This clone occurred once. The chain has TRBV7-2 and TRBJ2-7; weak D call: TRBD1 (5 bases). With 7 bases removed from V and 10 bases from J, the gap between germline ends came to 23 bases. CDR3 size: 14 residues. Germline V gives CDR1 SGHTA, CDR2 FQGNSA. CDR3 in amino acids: CASITGAGLGVQYF. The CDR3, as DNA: TGTGCCAGCATCACTGGGGCAGGGCTAGGCGTTCAGTACTTC.

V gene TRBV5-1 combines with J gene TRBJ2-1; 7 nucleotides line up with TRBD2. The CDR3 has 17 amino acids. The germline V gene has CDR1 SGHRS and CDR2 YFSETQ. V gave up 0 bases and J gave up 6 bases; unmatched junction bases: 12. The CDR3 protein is CASSLGGGGRLFNEQFF. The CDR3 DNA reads TGCGCCAGCAGCTTGGGGGGTGGCGGGAGATTATTCAATGAGCAGTTCTTC.

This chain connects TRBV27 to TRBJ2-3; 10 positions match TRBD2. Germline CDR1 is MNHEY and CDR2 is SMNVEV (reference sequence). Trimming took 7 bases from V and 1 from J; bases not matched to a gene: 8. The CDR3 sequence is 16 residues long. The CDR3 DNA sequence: TGTGCCAGCATCCGAGACGGACTAGCGGGCACAGATACGCAGTATTTT. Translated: CASIRDGLAGTDTQYF.

The CDR3 region has the DNA TGTGCCAGCAGCCCTCTAAAGGGGTACTCGACTAGCGGTACGATTTCCTACGAGCAGTACTTC. It yields the protein CASSPLKGYSTSGTISYEQYF. The rearrangement joins TRBV9 to TRBJ2-7, with 9 bases identical to TRBD2. CDR1 is SGDLS and CDR2 is YYNGEE in the germline V gene. V shed 4 bases and J 1 base; nucleotides not matched to a gene: 24. This CDR3 has 21 amino acids.

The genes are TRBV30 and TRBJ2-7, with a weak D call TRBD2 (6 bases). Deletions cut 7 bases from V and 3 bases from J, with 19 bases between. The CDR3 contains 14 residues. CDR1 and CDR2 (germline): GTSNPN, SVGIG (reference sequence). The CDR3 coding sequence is TGTGCCTCCCGGGTGTATAGCGGTGGCTACGAGCAGTACTTC. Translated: CASRVYSGGYEQYF.

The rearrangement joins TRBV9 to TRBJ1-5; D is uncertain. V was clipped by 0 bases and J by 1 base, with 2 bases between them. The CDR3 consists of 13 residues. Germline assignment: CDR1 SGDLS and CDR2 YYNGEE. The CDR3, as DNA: TGTGCCAGCAGCGTAGCGAGCAATCAGCCCCAGCATTTT. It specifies CASSVASNQPQHF.

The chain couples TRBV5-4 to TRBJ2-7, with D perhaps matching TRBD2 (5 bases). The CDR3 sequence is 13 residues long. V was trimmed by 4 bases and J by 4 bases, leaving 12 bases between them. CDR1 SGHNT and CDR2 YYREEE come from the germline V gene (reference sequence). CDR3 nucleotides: TGTGCCAGCAGCGCTGAACGGGGTTACGAGCAGTACTTC. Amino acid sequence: CASSAERGYEQYF.

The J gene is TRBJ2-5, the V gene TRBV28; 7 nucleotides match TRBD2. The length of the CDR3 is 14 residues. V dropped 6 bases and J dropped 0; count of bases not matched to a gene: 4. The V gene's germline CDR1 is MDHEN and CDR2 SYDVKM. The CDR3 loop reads CASRPLADQETQYF. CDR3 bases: TGTGCCAGCAGACCCCTAGCGGACCAAGAGACCCAGTACTTC.

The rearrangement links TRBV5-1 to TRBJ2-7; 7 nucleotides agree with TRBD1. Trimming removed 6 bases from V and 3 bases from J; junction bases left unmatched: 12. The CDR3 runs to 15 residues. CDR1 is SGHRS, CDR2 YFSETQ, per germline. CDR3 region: CASTGLAGDSYEQYF. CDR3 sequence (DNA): TGCGCCAGCACCGGGTTGGCAGGGGACAGCTACGAGCAGTACTTC.

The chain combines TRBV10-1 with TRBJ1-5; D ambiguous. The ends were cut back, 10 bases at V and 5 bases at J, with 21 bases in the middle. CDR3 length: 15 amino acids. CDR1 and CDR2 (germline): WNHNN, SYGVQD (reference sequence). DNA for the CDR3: TGCGCCACCGACCGGGAGATGGGGTTGGATCAGCCCCAGCATTTT. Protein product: CATDREMGLDQPQHF.

CDR3 nucleotide sequence: TGTGCCAGCAACCCCCAGGGAGGAGAGACCCAGTACTTC. Translating gives CASNPQGGETQYF. The chain is built from TRBV2 and TRBJ2-5; possibly TRBD2 for D (6 bases). Germline-derived CDR1 and CDR2 are SNHLY and FYNNEI. This CDR3 is 13 amino acids long. V shed 7 bases and J shed 4 bases, with 13 bases lying between them.

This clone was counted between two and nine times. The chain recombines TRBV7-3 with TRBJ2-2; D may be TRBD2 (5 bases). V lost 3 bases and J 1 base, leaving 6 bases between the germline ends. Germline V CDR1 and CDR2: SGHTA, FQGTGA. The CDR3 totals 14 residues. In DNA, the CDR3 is TGTGCCAGCAGCTTTGAGGGGAACACCGGGGAGCTGTTTTTT. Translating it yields CASSFEGNTGELFF.